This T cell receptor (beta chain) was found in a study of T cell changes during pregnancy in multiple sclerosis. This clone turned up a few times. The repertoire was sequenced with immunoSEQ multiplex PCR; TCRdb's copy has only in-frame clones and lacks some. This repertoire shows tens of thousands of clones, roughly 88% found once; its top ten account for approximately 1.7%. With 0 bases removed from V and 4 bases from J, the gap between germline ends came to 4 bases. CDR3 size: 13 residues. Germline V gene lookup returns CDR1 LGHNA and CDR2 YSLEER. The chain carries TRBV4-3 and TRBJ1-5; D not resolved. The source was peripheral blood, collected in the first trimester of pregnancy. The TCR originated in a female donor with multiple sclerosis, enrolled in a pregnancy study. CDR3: CASSQDRNQPQHF. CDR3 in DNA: TGCGCCAGCAGCCAAGACAGGAATCAGCCCCAGCATTTT.